These T cell receptor beta chains were read from a single sample in a study of T cell repertoires in cytomegalovirus infection. TCRdb itself ran the reads through MiXCR, one entry per CDR3 protein. The data contain 800,000 to 950,000 distinct CDR3 sequences, 30% to 35% of them singletons. These receptors have no known antigen. Material: cultured CD8+ T cells from PBMCs, obtained from culture after CMV antigen stimulation. The receptors were sampled from a human donor in good health (CMV status not recorded). Some clones in this sample may be carry-over from other donors' samples. Each CDR3 is given with its conserved first and last residue. D genes are given only for firm matches. Part of the rows lack a size; the others show once, few, many or a class for expanded clones.

clone size,D gene,V gene,J gene,CDR3 DNA,CDR3 protein
NA,NA,TRBV14,TRBJ1-2,TGTGCCAGCAGCCAAACTCGCCTCTTTGATGGCTACACCTTC,CASSQTRLFDGYTF
NA,NA,TRBV7-9,TRBJ2-4,TGTGCCAGCAGCGGGGGGCGTGACATTCAGTACTTC,CASSGGRDIQYF
NA,TRBD1,TRBV6-8,TRBJ2-7,TGTGCCAGCAGTTACTCCGGGACAGGGATCGAGCAGTACTTC,CASSYSGTGIEQYF
few,NA,TRBV7-9,TRBJ2-5,TGTGCCAGCAGCTTAGGGTTCACATTGGGTGTTTATGTAGGAGAGACCCAGTACTTC,CASSLGFTLGVYVGETQYF
NA,TRBD1,TRBV5-1,TRBJ2-7,TGCGCCAGCAGCCACGGGACAGCCTACGAGCAGTACTTC,CASSHGTAYEQYF
few,NA,TRBV6-1,TRBJ1-1,TGTGCCAGCAGTGATCGGCACGAATTGAACACTGAAGCTTTCTTT,CASSDRHELNTEAFF
once,TRBD1,TRBV9,TRBJ2-1,TGTGCCAGCAGCGCCCCGCGGGACAGGGATCGCAATGAGCAGTTCTTC,CASSAPRDRDRNEQFF
many,TRBD1,TRBV27,TRBJ1-2,TGTGCCAGCAGTGCCGGGACAGGGATTTATGGCTACACCTTC,CASSAGTGIYGYTF
NA,NA,TRBV20-1,TRBJ1-2,TGCAGTGCTCCCCCCCCATTCACCTTC,CSAPPPFTF
NA,NA,TRBV20-1,TRBJ2-5,TGCAGTGCTCCCGAGGGCGGGACTGTGTACCAAGAGACCCAGTACTTC,CSAPEGGTVYQETQYF
NA,NA,TRBV18,TRBJ1-5,TGTGCCAGCTCACCGTCCCCGGGAACGTCGATTAATCAGCCCCAGCATTTT,CASSPSPGTSINQPQHF
NA,TRBD1,TRBV28,TRBJ2-1,TGTGCCACCAGACAGGGTGAGTCCTACAATGAGCAGTTCTTC,CATRQGESYNEQFF
NA,NA,TRBV23-1,TRBJ1-4,TGCGCCAGCAGTCCTTCCGGGACTCGGCAAGGAAAACTGTTTTTT,CASSPSGTRQGKLFF
NA,TRBD1,TRBV11-2,TRBJ2-5,TGTGCCAGCAGTTTGAGACAGGGGACCTACCCTGGGGCCCAGTACTTC,CASSLRQGTYPGAQYF
NA,TRBD1,TRBV12-3/TRBV12-4,TRBJ2-5,TGTGCCAGCAGTCCGGAGACAGGGGGAAAGACCCAGTACTTC,CASSPETGGKTQYF
few,TRBD1,TRBV6-5,TRBJ2-1,TGTGCCAGCAGTTACGGTCAGGGGGCCACCAATGAGCAGTTCTTC,CASSYGQGATNEQFF
few,NA,TRBV6-1,TRBJ2-1,TGTGCCAGCAGTCCGACTCCGGACTATTACAATGAGCAGTTCTTC,CASSPTPDYYNEQFF
few,NA,TRBV7-6,TRBJ2-2,TGTGCCAGCAGCCCCCACTCCCGGGAGCTGTTTTTT,CASSPHSRELFF
NA,TRBD1,TRBV7-2,TRBJ2-6,TGTGCCAACACCTGGACAGGGGGCGCGACTGGGGCCAACGTCCTGACTTTC,CANTWTGGATGANVLTF
few,NA,TRBV4-2,TRBJ1-6,TGTGCCAGCAGCCAAGAACGGGCGGCACTAAATTCACCCCTCCACTTT,CASSQERAALNSPLHF
few,NA,TRBV12-5,TRBJ2-5,TGTGCTAGTGGCCGAGGCCTGGGGGAGACCCAGTACTTC,CASGRGLGETQYF
NA,NA,TRBV20-1,TRBJ2-2,TGCAGTGCTAGAGATATGCAGGGGAAGGGGGAGCTGTTTTTT,CSARDMQGKGELFF
NA,NA,TRBV20-1,TRBJ1-2,TGCAGTGCTAGAGAGTACAGGTCGAACTATGGCTACACCTTC,CSAREYRSNYGYTF
NA,NA,TRBV9,TRBJ2-1,TGTGCCAGCAGCGTAGTGCCCCCAGGCCTCTCTCCGGACAATGAGCAGTTCTTC,CASSVVPPGLSPDNEQFF
NA,NA,TRBV6-4,TRBJ2-1,TGTGCCAGCAGTGAATGGGCAGGGGACTCCTACAATGAGCAGTTCTTC,CASSEWAGDSYNEQFF
few,NA,TRBV6-2/TRBV6-3,TRBJ1-2,TGTGCCAGCAGTGACTCTTCGCTCTATGGCTACACCTTC,CASSDSSLYGYTF
NA,TRBD1,TRBV12-3/TRBV12-4,TRBJ1-5,TGTGCCAGCAGTTTAGCTACAGGGGGCACTCAGCCCCAGCATTTT,CASSLATGGTQPQHF
NA,TRBD1,TRBV27,TRBJ1-2,TGTGCCAGCAGTGGACAGGGTGACTATGGCTACACCTTC,CASSGQGDYGYTF
few,TRBD2,TRBV7-8,TRBJ2-5,TGTGCCAGCAGCTTAGTAGCGGGGTACCAAGAGACCCAGTACTTC,CASSLVAGYQETQYF
NA,TRBD1,TRBV6-1,TRBJ2-7,TGTGCTAGCAGTCTTTGGCAGGGGGTAGGAGGCTACGAGCAGTACTTC,CASSLWQGVGGYEQYF
few,NA,TRBV5-8,TRBJ1-6,TGTGCCAGCAGCTTGGTCGAGGATAATTCACCCCTCCACTTT,CASSLVEDNSPLHF
NA,TRBD1,TRBV20-1,TRBJ1-2,TGCAGTGCTAGACAGGGGGAGGGAGGCTACACCTTC,CSARQGEGGYTF
once,NA,TRBV5-1,TRBJ1-1,TGCGCCAGCAGCTTGGAGGCCGGGTTGAGCGCTGAAGCTTTCTTT,CASSLEAGLSAEAFF
NA,NA,TRBV6-6,TRBJ1-4,TGTGCCAGCAGTTATCAGGGGTCCGGCAGTGAAAAACTGTTTTTT,CASSYQGSGSEKLFF
few,TRBD2,TRBV27,TRBJ2-3,TGTGCCATCGGGACTAACCCTCCGACAGATACGCAGTATTTT,CAIGTNPPTDTQYF
NA,TRBD1,TRBV15,TRBJ1-6,TGTGCCACCAGGACAGGGGCGACTAATTCACCCCTCCACTTT,CATRTGATNSPLHF
many,NA,TRBV2,TRBJ2-3,TGTGCCAGCAGGGGAGATACGCAGTATTTT,CASRGDTQYF
many,NA,TRBV12-3/TRBV12-4,TRBJ2-3,TGTGCCAGCAGTTTCACAGGAGATACGCAGTATTTT,CASSFTGDTQYF
many,NA,TRBV28,TRBJ1-2,TGTGCCAGCAGTTTAGGGAAAAACAGGATGGGTGGCTACACCTTC,CASSLGKNRMGGYTF
few,TRBD1,TRBV7-9,TRBJ1-5,TGTGCCAGCAGCTTTGGGACAGTCGGGAGCAATCAGCCCCAGCATTTT,CASSFGTVGSNQPQHF
NA,NA,TRBV12-5,TRBJ1-1,TGTGTTAGTGGCTTTGGTACTGAGACAATGAACACTGAAGCTTTCTTT,CVSGFGTETMNTEAFF
NA,NA,TRBV29-1,TRBJ1-2,TGCAGCGTTGGGCTGGGAACATCGAACTATGGCTACACCTTC,CSVGLGTSNYGYTF
many,NA,TRBV28,TRBJ2-3,TGTGCCAGCAGTTTAGACGTTCAGAGCACAGATACGCAGTATTTT,CASSLDVQSTDTQYF
NA,NA,TRBV12-3/TRBV12-4,TRBJ2-1,TGTGCCAGCGATCTGGACATGGGGGCGTCCTACAATGAGCAGTTCTTC,CASDLDMGASYNEQFF
NA,TRBD2,TRBV27,TRBJ2-5,TGTGCCAGCAGTTCGGGACTAGCGGGGGTGTTCCAAGAGACCCAGTACTTC,CASSSGLAGVFQETQYF
NA,NA,TRBV7-9,TRBJ2-6,TGTGCCAGCAGCTTTTCTGCAACTGGGGCCAACGTCCTGACTTTC,CASSFSATGANVLTF
many,TRBD1,TRBV7-9,TRBJ2-7,TGTGCCAGCAGCTCCCGGGACAGGGCGCACGAGCAGTACTTC,CASSSRDRAHEQYF
NA,NA,TRBV7-4,TRBJ2-5,TGTGCCAACAGCTTGGGCTCCGACAGGGAGACCCAGTACTTC,CANSLGSDRETQYF
NA,TRBD2,TRBV19,TRBJ2-5,TGTGCCAGTAGTATAGTCGGGGGGATAGAGACCCAGTACTTC,CASSIVGGIETQYF
few,TRBD1,TRBV4-1,TRBJ1-1,TGCGCCAGCAGCCGAACAGGGGACGGCACTGAAGCTTTCTTT,CASSRTGDGTEAFF
few,NA,TRBV27,TRBJ1-1,TGTGCCAGCAGTTTCGGGGAATGGACTGAAGCTTTCTTT,CASSFGEWTEAFF
many,NA,TRBV6-1,TRBJ1-2,TGTGCCAGCAGTCCCCGGTCGGGGGGAGACTATGGCTACACCTTC,CASSPRSGGDYGYTF